The TCR beta chain described here comes from a study of blood T cell repertoires in COVID-19. For the study at large: The United States, Italy and Spain supplied acute and convalescent COVID-19 samples.

Grouping used clinical history reported by participants in a survey and questionnaire. Method: immunoSEQ multiplex PCR; TCRdb's copy keeps in-frame clones and lacks some. The profile shows about 470,000 clones, 87% of them singletons. The source is a woman aged 18 to 35 who had recovered from COVID-19. The sample consisted of PBMCs or T cells enriched from blood (not recorded which).

Here the CDR3 reads CASSYSANNQPQHF. The CDR3 region has the DNA TGTGCCAGCAGTTACAGCGCGAACAATCAGCCCCAGCATTTT. The chain combines TRBV6-5 with TRBJ1-5, with unresolved D. Germline V CDR1 and CDR2: MNHEY, SVGAGI. V was clipped by 2 bases and J by 3 bases, with 8 bases between them. The CDR3 sequence is 14 residues long.